Below, 8 T cell receptor beta chains from the same sample are listed, as sequenced in a study of Ad26.COV2.S vaccination and SARS-CoV-2 variants (dated by TCRdb to the early 2020s). Read against the paper, the sample's treatment or condition label means: about 20 received Ad26.COV2.S at low or high dose, single or two shots; 5 received placebo; per-sample allocation not given. For vaccine and placebo recipients, repertoires were sequenced using samples collected on day 63 after the first injection. The library relied on the immunoSEQ multiplex PCR assay. The clones in this table, taken by TCRdb from immuneACCESS, are in-frame only. Not every clone is retained; where verified, under half of the shortfall comes from an unresolved V gene, and the cause of the rest is unknown. For this sample the table gives some 420,000 clones, of which 70% to 90% were detected only once. 3.6% of the sample is taken by the ten largest.

The input for sequencing was peripheral blood, taken in a trial of Ad26.COV2.S vaccine versus placebo. The source of these receptors is a person between 18 and 65 years old who received the Ad26.COV2.S COVID-19 vaccine or a placebo.

J is TRBJ2-7 and V is TRBV6-5; 9 bases align to TRBD2. V dropped 3 bases and J dropped 8; count of bases not matched to a gene: 8. The CDR3 has 14 residues. The germline V gene has CDR1 MNHEY and CDR2 SVGAGI. The chain's CDR3 is CASSYVRGGEKQYF. In DNA form, the CDR3 reads TGTGCCAGCAGTTATGTGCGGGGGGGGGAGAAGCAGTACTTC.

Concerning this clone itself: A read error may account for a junction end that differs from germline. This chain links TRBV4-3 with TRBJ2-1; D is possibly TRBD2 (5 bases). The CDR3 covers 12 residues. The germline V gene encodes CDR1 LGHNA and CDR2 YSLEER. CDR3 amino acids: CASSQDLGAQFF. The CDR3 region has the DNA TGCGCCAGCAGTCAAGATTTGGGAGCCCAGTTCTTC.

The chain is built from TRBV5-6 and TRBJ2-5, with TRBD2 identical over 11 bases. This CDR3 comprises 16 residues. Germline V lookup: CDR1 SGHDT, CDR2 YYEEEE. With 1 base clipped from V and 4 bases from J, the junction kept 6 bases outside the gene matches. The DNA for the CDR3 is TGTGCCAGCAGCTTGATGCTAGCGGGGGGCATAGAGACCCAGTACTTC. This codes for CASSLMLAGGIETQYF.

The V and J genes are TRBV7-2 and TRBJ1-1; TRBD1 might be the D (5 bases). V lost 3 bases to trimming and J lost 8 bases, with 10 bases between them. CDR3 length: 12 amino acids. Germline loops: CDR1 SGHTA, CDR2 FQGNSA. The CDR3 bases are TGTGCCAGCAGCTTGGGCAGGGTCGAAGCTTTCTTT. The encoded protein is CASSLGRVEAFF.

This rearrangement joins TRBV15 to TRBJ2-2; maybe TRBD2 (7 bases). This CDR3 contains 13 residues. V was pared by 4 bases and J by 7 bases, with 10 bases between. Germline V CDR1 and CDR2: LNHNV, YYDKDF (reference sequence). CDR3 nucleotide sequence: TGTGCCACCAGCACGGGGGGCAACGGGGAGCTGTTTTTT. It translates to CATSTGGNGELFF.

This rearrangement joins TRBV28 to TRBJ1-3, with TRBD1 matching 7 bases. After removal of 6 bases from V and 4 bases from J, the junction contained 9 bases not matched to a gene. CDR1 and CDR2 (germline): MDHEN, SYDVKM. The CDR3 has 15 amino acids. CDR3 in amino acids: CASSRGSSGGNTIYF. The CDR3 DNA reads TGTGCCAGCAGCAGGGGGTCCTCCGGGGGAAACACCATATATTTT.

A single count supports this clone. V gene TRBV13 combines with J gene TRBJ2-3; D possibly corresponds to TRBD2 (7 bases). The germline CDR1 and CDR2 sequences are PRHDT and FYEKMQ (reference sequence). Trimming took off 1 base at V and 2 bases at J, with 13 bases between the two ends. This CDR3 has 16 residues. The CDR3 nucleotides read TGTGCCAGCAGCTTAGCAGGCGGGGGCACCACAGATACGCAGTATTTT. Translation: CASSLAGGGTTDTQYF.

The chain is built from TRBV6-2 or TRBV6-3 and TRBJ1-5, with 7 bases lining up with TRBD1. V lost 5 bases, J lost 5 bases, and 3 bases stayed unmatched. The CDR3 totals 13 residues. Germline V gene lookup returns CDR1 MNHEY and CDR2 SVGEGT. CDR3 in DNA: TGTGCCAGCAGTCAACAGGGGTATCAGCCCCAGCATTTT. This encodes CASSQQGYQPQHF.